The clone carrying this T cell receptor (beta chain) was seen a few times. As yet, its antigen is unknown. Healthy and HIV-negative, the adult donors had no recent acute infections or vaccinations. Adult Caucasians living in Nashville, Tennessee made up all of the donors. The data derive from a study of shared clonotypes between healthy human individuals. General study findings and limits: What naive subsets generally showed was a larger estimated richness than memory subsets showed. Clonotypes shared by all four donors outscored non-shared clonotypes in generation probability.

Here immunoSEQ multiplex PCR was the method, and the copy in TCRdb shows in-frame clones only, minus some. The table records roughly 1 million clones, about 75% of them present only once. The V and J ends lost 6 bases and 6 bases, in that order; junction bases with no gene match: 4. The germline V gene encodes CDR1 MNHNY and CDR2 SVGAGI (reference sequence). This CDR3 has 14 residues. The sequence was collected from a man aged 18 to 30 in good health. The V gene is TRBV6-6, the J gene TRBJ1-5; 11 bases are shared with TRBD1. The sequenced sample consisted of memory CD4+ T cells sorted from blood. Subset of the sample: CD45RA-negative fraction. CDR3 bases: TGTGCCAGCAGGACGGGACAGGGGGGTCAGCCCCAGCATTTT. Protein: CASRTGQGGQPQHF.